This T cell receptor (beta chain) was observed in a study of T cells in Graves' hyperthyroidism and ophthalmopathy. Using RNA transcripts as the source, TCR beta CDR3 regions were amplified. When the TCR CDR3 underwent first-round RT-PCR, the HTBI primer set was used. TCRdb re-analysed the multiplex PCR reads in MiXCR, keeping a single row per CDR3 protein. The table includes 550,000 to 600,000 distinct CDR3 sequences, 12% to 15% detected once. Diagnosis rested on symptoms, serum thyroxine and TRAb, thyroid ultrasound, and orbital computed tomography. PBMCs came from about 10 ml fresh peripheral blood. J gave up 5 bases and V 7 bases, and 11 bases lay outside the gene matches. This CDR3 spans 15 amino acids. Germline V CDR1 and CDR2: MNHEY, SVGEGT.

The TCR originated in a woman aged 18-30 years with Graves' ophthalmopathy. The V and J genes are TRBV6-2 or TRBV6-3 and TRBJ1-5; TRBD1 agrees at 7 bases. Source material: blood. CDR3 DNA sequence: TGTGCCAGCATTGGGGGGGGACAGCGCGATCAGCCCCAGCATTTT. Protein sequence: CASIGGGQRDQPQHF.